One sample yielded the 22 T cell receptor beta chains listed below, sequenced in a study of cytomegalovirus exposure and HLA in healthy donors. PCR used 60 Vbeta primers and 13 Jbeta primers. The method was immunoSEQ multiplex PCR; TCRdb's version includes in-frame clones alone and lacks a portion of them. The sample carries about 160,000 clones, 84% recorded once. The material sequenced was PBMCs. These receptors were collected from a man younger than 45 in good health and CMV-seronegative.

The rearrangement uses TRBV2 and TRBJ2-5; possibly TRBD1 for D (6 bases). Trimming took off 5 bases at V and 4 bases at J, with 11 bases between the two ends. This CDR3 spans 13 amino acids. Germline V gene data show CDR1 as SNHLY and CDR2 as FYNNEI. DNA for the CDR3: TGTGCCAGCAGTCCCTGGGGGCGAGAGACCCAGTACTTC. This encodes CASSPWGRETQYF.

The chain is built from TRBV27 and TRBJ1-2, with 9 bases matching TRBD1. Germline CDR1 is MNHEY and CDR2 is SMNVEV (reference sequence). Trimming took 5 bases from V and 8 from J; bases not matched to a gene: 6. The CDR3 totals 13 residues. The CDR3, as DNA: TGTGCCAGCAGTCTAGGACAGGGGCTCGGCTACACCTTC. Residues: CASSLGQGLGYTF.

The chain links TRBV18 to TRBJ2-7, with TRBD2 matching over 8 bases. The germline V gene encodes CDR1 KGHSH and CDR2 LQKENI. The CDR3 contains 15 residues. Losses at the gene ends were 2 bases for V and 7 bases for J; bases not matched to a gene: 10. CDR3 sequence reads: CASSPTGVREGEQYF. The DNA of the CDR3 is TGTGCCAGCTCACCAACGGGGGTACGGGAGGGTGAGCAGTACTTC.

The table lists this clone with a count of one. The CDR3 sequence is CASSLEGTGSPLHF. The CDR3 DNA follows: TGTGCCAGCAGCTTAGAGGGGACAGGATCACCCCTCCACTTT. The chain combines TRBV11-3 with TRBJ1-6, with TRBD1 matching 8 bases. Germline V lookup: CDR1 SGHNT, CDR2 YENEEA. The CDR3 consists of 14 residues. The junction had 2 bases not matched to a gene; V was cut back by 0 bases and J by 10 bases.

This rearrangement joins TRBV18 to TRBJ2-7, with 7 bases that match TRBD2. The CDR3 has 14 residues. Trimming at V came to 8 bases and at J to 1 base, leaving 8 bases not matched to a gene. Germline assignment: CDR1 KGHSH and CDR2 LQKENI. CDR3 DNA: TGTGCCAGCCTCTTCGACGGGGGGTCCTACGAGCAGTACTTC. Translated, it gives CASLFDGGSYEQYF.

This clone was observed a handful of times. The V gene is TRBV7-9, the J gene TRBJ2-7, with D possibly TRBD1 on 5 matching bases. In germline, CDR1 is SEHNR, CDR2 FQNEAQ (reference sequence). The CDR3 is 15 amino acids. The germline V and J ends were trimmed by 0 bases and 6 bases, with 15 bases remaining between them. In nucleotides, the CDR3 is TGTGCCAGCAGCTTAGCGGGCCAGGGTTTCTCCGAGCAGTACTTC. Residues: CASSLAGQGFSEQYF.

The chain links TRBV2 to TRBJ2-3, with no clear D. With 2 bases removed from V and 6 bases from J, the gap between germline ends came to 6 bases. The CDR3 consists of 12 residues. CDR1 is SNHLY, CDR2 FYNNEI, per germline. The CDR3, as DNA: TGTGCCAGCAGTGAACGCGTGGATACGCAGTATTTT. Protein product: CASSERVDTQYF.

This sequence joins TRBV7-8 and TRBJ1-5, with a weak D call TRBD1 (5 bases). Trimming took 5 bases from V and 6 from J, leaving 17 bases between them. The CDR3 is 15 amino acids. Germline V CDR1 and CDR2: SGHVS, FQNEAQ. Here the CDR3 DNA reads TGTGCCAGCAGCCCGGGCAGGGTTAGTTCTCAGCCCCAGCATTTT. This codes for CASSPGRVSSQPQHF.

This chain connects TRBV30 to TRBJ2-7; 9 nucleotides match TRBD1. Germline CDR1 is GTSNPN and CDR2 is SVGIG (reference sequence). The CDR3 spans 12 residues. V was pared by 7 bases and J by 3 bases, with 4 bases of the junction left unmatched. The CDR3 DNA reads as TGTGCCTTGAGGACAGGGGTCTACGAGCAGTACTTC. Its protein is CALRTGVYEQYF.

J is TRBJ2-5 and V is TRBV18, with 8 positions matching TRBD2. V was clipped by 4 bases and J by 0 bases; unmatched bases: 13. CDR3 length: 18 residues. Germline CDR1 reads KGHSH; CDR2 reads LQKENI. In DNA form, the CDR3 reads TGTGCCAGCTCACGTGCCTTAGCGGGACCTCGGTACCAAGAGACCCAGTACTTC. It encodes CASSRALAGPRYQETQYF.

The CDR3 coding sequence is TGTGCCAGCAGCCTCGGCCCCTCACAGGGGAACACTGAAGCTTTCTTT. It codes for CASSLGPSQGNTEAFF. The chain is built from TRBV5-5 and TRBJ1-1; perhaps TRBD1 as D (6 bases). The V gene's germline CDR1 is SGHKS and CDR2 YYEKEE (reference sequence). CDR3 length: 16 amino acids. Deletions cut 4 bases from V and 1 base from J, with 17 bases between.

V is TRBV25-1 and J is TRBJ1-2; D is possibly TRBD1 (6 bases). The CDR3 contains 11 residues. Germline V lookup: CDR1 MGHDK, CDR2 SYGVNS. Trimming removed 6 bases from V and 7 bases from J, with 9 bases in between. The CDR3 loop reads CASRTGPGYTF. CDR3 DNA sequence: TGTGCCAGCAGAACAGGGCCTGGCTACACCTTC.

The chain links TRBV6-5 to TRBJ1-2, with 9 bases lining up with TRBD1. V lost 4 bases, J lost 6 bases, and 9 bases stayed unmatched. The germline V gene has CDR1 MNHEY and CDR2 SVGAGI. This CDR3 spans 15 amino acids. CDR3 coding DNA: TGTGCCAGCAGTTCCCCCTACAGGGGGCAGGATGGCTACACCTTC. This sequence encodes CASSSPYRGQDGYTF.

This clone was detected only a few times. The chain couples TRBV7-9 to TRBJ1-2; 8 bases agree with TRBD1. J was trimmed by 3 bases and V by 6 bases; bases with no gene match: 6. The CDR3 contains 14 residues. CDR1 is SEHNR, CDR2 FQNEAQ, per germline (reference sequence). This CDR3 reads CASSPTGVDYGYTF. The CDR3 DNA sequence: TGTGCCAGCAGTCCGACAGGGGTAGACTATGGCTACACCTTC.

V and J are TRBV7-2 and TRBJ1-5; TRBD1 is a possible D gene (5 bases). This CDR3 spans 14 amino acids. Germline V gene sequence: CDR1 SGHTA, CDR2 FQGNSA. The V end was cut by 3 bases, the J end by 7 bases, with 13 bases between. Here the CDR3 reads CASSLVTTEQPQHF. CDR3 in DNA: TGTGCCAGCAGCTTGGTAACGACAGAACAGCCCCAGCATTTT.

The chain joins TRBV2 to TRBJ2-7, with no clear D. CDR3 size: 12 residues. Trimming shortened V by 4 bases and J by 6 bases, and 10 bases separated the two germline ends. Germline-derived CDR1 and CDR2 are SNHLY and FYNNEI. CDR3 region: CASSGGQFEQYF. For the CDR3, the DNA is TGTGCCAGCAGTGGAGGTCAGTTCGAGCAGTACTTC.

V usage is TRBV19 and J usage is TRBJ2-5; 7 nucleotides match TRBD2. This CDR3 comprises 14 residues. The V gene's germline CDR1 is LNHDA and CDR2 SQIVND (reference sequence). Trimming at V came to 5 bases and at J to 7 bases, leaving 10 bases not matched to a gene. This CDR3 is CASSFLAEEGTQYF. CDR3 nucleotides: TGTGCCAGTAGTTTCCTAGCGGAGGAGGGGACCCAGTACTTC.

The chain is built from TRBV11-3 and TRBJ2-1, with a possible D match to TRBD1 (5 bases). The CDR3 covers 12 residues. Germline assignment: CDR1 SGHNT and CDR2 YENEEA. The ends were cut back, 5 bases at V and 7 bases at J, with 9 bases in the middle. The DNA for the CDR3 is TGTGCCAGCAGCCCCGACAGTAATGAGCAGTTCTTC. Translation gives CASSPDSNEQFF.

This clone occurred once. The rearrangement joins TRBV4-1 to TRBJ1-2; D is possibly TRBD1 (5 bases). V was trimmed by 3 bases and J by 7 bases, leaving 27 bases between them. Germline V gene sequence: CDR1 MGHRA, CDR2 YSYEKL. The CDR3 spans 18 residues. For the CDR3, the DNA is TGCGCCAGCAGCCAGGGGCTAGGAGTTCTGTCAGGGAAGAGTGGCTACACCTTC. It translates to CASSQGLGVLSGKSGYTF.

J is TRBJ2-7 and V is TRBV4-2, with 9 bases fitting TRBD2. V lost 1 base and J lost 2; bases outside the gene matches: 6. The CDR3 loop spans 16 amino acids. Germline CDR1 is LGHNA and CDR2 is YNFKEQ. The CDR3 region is CASSQGIAGAAYEQYF. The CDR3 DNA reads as TGTGCCAGCAGCCAAGGAATAGCGGGGGCTGCCTACGAGCAGTACTTC.

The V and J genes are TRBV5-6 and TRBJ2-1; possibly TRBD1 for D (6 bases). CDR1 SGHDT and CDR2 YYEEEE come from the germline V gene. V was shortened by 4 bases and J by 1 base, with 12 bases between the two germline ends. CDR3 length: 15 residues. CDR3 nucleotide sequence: TGTGCCAGCAGCCCTATGGACAGATCCTACAATGAGCAGTTCTTC. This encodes CASSPMDRSYNEQFF.

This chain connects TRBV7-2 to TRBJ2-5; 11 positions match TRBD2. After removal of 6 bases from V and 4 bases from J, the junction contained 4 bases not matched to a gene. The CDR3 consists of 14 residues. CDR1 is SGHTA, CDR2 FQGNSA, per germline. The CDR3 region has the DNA TGTGCCAGCAGATTGACTAGCGGGATAGAGACCCAGTACTTC. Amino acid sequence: CASRLTSGIETQYF.